These 17 T cell receptor beta chains came from one sample sequenced in a study of CD8 T cells in Susac syndrome. After extraction with the RNeasy kit, 0.5 to 1 ug of the RNA was reverse transcribed using random hexamers. A single record per CDR3 protein comes from TCRdb applying MiXCR to the immunoSEQ multiplex PCR reads. This sample has over 350,000 distinct CDR3 sequences, with approximately 89% found just once. Sequencing input: CD8+ T cells from PBMCs. The receptors were gathered from a human donor with multiple sclerosis.

V usage is TRBV6-5 and J usage is TRBJ2-7; D remains unclear. CDR1 MNHEY and CDR2 SVGAGI come from the germline V gene. This CDR3 contains 16 residues. V lost 0 bases to trimming and J lost 0 bases, with 12 bases between them. Here the CDR3 reads CASSYSVGESSYEQYF. CDR3 in DNA: TGTGCCAGCAGTTACTCGGTGGGCGAGAGCTCCTACGAGCAGTACTTC.

The chain uses TRBV2 and TRBJ2-7; no reliable D call. The CDR3 runs to 12 residues. Trimming pared 0 bases from V and 3 bases from J, leaving 3 bases between. Germline V gene sequence: CDR1 SNHLY, CDR2 FYNNEI. The CDR3 sequence: CASSEALYEQYF. The CDR3, as DNA: TGTGCCAGCAGTGAAGCGCTCTACGAGCAGTACTTC.

The sample holds a few counts of this clonotype. The chain links TRBV6-6 to TRBJ2-7, with 8 bases identical to TRBD1. V shed 2 bases and J 3 bases; nucleotides not matched to a gene: 3. This CDR3 spans 14 amino acids. CDR1 is MNHNY and CDR2 is SVGAGI in the germline V gene (reference sequence). The CDR3 nucleotides are TGTGCCAGCAGTTACGGACAGGGTCACTACGAGCAGTACTTC. Translation: CASSYGQGHYEQYF.

A remark on this clonotype: The junction shows a germline mismatch at one end, possibly a read error. CDR3 sequence: CASSLGTSTEVFF. DNA for the CDR3: TGTGCCAGCAGCTTAGGGACGAGCACTGAAGTTTTCTTT. J is TRBJ1-1 and V is TRBV11-2; no definite D call. Germline CDR1 reads SGHAT; CDR2 reads FQNNGV. This CDR3 comprises 13 residues.

This chain connects TRBV27 to TRBJ2-1, with 9 nucleotides matching TRBD2. V shed 4 bases and J 5 bases; nucleotides not matched to a gene: 6. Germline V gene lookup returns CDR1 MNHEY and CDR2 SMNVEV (reference sequence). The CDR3 runs 15 residues. The CDR3 is CASSSLAGADNEQFF. The CDR3 DNA is TGTGCCAGCAGTTCTTTAGCGGGGGCGGACAATGAGCAGTTCTTC.

CDR3 DNA: TGCAGTGCTGCCTCGACAGGGACCTATGGCTACACCTTC. It codes for CSAASTGTYGYTF. This chain joins TRBV20-1 and TRBJ1-2; the match to TRBD1 covers 7 bases. This CDR3 region has 13 residues. V trimming: 5 bases; J trimming: 4 bases; junction bases outside the gene matches: 7. Germline-derived CDR1 and CDR2 are DFQATT and SNEGSKA (reference sequence).

This clonotype was counted only a few times. The chain is built from TRBV19 and TRBJ1-1; D call uncertain. There are 15 residues in the CDR3. Germline CDR1 is LNHDA and CDR2 is SQIVND (reference sequence). Trimming cost V 3 bases and J 6 bases, with 17 bases left between them. This CDR3 is CASSITPAFRPEAFF. The DNA of the CDR3 is TGTGCCAGTAGTATCACCCCTGCTTTCAGGCCTGAAGCTTTCTTT.

The chain recombines TRBV20-1 with TRBJ2-2; 8 nucleotides line up with TRBD2. Germline values: CDR1 DFQATT, CDR2 SNEGSKA (reference sequence). With V trimmed by 5 bases and J by 0 bases, 11 bases remained unmatched. The CDR3 runs 17 residues. The CDR3 is CSAFGYTSGPNTGELFF. The CDR3 DNA reads as TGCAGTGCTTTCGGATATACTAGCGGACCGAACACCGGGGAGCTGTTTTTT.

This clonotype was recorded once. This rearrangement joins TRBV24-1 to TRBJ2-2; possibly TRBD1 or TRBD2 for D (5 bases each). Germline CDR1 is KGHDR and CDR2 is SFDVKD. V shed 4 bases and J shed 5 bases, with 10 bases lying between them. This CDR3 has 14 amino acids. The CDR3 DNA is TGTGCCACCAGTGACTCCAGGGAGACCGGGGAGCTGTTTTTT. It is translated as CATSDSRETGELFF.

V is TRBV6-5 and J is TRBJ2-1, with D possibly matching TRBD2 (5 bases). With 6 bases removed from V and 8 bases from J, the gap between germline ends came to 20 bases. Germline CDR1 MNHEY, CDR2 SVGAGI. The CDR3 has 15 residues. The CDR3 coding sequence is TGTGCCAGCAGAGTTGAGGCGGGCCGCACGGATGAGCAGTTCTTC. Translation gives CASRVEAGRTDEQFF.

The chain carries TRBV27 and TRBJ2-1; D is unclear. Trimming cost V 5 bases and J 7 bases, with 15 bases left between them. Looked up from germline, CDR1 is MNHEY and CDR2 is SMNVEV (reference sequence). The CDR3 is 14 residues long. DNA for the CDR3: TGTGCCAGCAGTCCGGATAGCTGGGGAAATGAGCAGTTCTTC. It is translated as CASSPDSWGNEQFF.

This chain connects TRBV25-1 to TRBJ2-2; D possibly matches TRBD1 or TRBD2 (5 bases each). The CDR3 runs to 14 residues. Germline loops: CDR1 MGHDK, CDR2 SYGVNS. The V end lost 8 bases, the J end lost 2 bases, and 12 bases lay between the germline ends. The CDR3: CASQGTTNTGELFF. The CDR3, as DNA: TGTGCCAGCCAAGGGACGACTAACACCGGGGAGCTGTTTTTT.

The rearrangement links TRBV6-5 to TRBJ2-6; D is uncertain. Trimming stripped 0 bases from V and 0 bases from J, with 3 bases between. Germline CDR1 MNHEY, CDR2 SVGAGI. This CDR3 has 15 amino acids. CDR3 in amino acids: CASSYSPSGANVLTF. In DNA, the CDR3 is TGTGCCAGCAGTTACTCCCCCTCTGGGGCCAACGTCCTGACTTTC.

This clonotype was observed once. The chain joins TRBV20-1 to TRBJ1-3; no clear D. The CDR3 runs to 13 residues. V was clipped by 1 base and J by 1 base, with 5 bases between them. CDR1 is DFQATT and CDR2 is SNEGSKA in the germline V gene (reference sequence). CDR3 nucleotides: TGCAGTGCTAGAGGTTTATCTGGAAACACCATATATTTT. This gives the protein CSARGLSGNTIYF.

This clonotype was recorded only once. The chain is built from TRBV6-1 and TRBJ2-1; 7 nucleotides align to TRBD1. There are 19 residues in the CDR3. Germline trimming cut 5 bases from V and 4 bases from J; bases unmatched to any gene: 20. Germline-derived CDR1 and CDR2 are MNHNS and SASEGT. CDR3 bases: TGTGCCAGCAGTCGACAGGGTTCAAAGGCGCGGTTTGGGTACAATGAGCAGTTCTTC. Translated, it gives CASSRQGSKARFGYNEQFF.

V gene TRBV30 combines with J gene TRBJ2-3; D not resolved. CDR1 is GTSNPN and CDR2 is SVGIG in the germline V gene (reference sequence). The CDR3 runs to 12 residues. Trimming left V 1 base short and J 8 bases short, with 10 bases between. The CDR3 loop reads CAWSETARTQYF. The CDR3 coding sequence is TGTGCCTGGAGTGAGACGGCCCGTACGCAGTATTTT.

The V gene is TRBV27, the J gene TRBJ2-1; D call uncertain. Trimming cost V 5 bases and J 11 bases, with 13 bases left between them. The germline CDR1 and CDR2 sequences are MNHEY and SMNVEV (reference sequence). The CDR3 has 12 residues. This CDR3 is CASSPDPPKQFF. The CDR3 nucleotides read TGTGCCAGCAGTCCAGATCCACCTAAGCAGTTCTTC.